This T cell receptor beta chain is from a study of regulatory T cells in long-lasting Graves disease. The overall study: Persistent Graves' disease meant over 5 years of antithyroid drugs with positive TSH receptor antibodies. Overall study findings and caveats: A greater number of public clonotypes (over 2,500) was shared by persistent patients than by new patients (approximately 1,000). Among samples with persistent disease, TRBV28, TRBJ1-2 and TRBJ2-5 were favored.

Arm-PCR of CDR3 regions with iRepertoire HTBI primers generated TCR beta libraries. In TCRdb, the multiplex PCR reads were re-called with MiXCR into one record per CDR3 protein. The table records hundreds of thousands of distinct CDR3 sequences, around 20% of them present only once. CDR3 length: 14 amino acids. Germline loops: CDR1 SGHAT, CDR2 FQNNGV. Trimming stripped 5 bases from V and 2 bases from J, with 13 bases between. In regard to this clonotype: The antigen is undetermined. This sequence is one base from a far larger clone and is likely a read error.

Time point denoted: persistent/refractory GD, antithyroid drugs over 5 years with positive TRAb. RNA from PBMCs was the source of the TCR library. Staff drew roughly 9 milliliters of peripheral blood into EDTA tubes. The sample in question was peripheral blood mononuclear cells (PBMCs), obtained when the disease was refractory, from a patient treated with antithyroid drugs. The rearrangement joins TRBV11-2 to TRBJ2-7; D possibly corresponds to TRBD1 (6 bases). The TCR originated in a female donor with Graves disease. CDR3 sequence: CASSLRQEAYEQYF. The CDR3 DNA is TGTGCCAGCAGCCTGAGACAGGAGGCCTACGAGCAGTACTTC.